This entry is about one T cell receptor beta chain. The antigen is undetermined. Described treatment: roughly 11-day PBMC culture with coronavirus spike peptide pools or control peptides (ViraFEST assay). The V gene lost 8 bases and the J gene lost 3 bases, with 18 bases spanning the gap. The CDR3 consists of 14 residues. This entry is derived from a study of vaccination and CD4 T cells after COVID-19. The Oncomine TCR Beta short-read assay was applied to DNA of cultured CD4+ T cells. TCRdb reprocessed the PCR reads with MiXCR, giving one entry per CDR3 protein. The sample carries about 12,000 distinct CDR3 sequences, roughly two thirds recorded once.

Sequencing used CD4+ T cells from blood, cultured in vitro, obtained before SARS-CoV-2 vaccination. This chain links TRBV5-3 with TRBJ2-7, with TRBD1 as a possible D gene (6 bases). TRBV5-3 is annotated as an ORF whose role is uncertain. The clonotype comes from a human donor who had recovered from COVID-19. The CDR3 DNA reads TGTGCCAGCAGCCCTCAGCAACAGGGCTACGAGCAGTACTTC. Its translation is CASSPQQQGYEQYF.